These 8 T cell receptor beta chains originate from one sample sequenced in a study of blood T cell repertoires in COVID-19. The data were produced by immunoSEQ multiplex PCR, yet TCRdb's version contains in-frame clones alone and is incomplete. Among 120,000 or so clones listed, roughly nine tenths were seen once. Sequencing input: peripheral blood. The receptor set was obtained from a man aged 65 to 79 who had recovered from COVID-19.

This chain connects TRBV21-1 to TRBJ1-5; the D call of TRBD1 is as the table states it, not checked on the DNA. TRBV21-1 is recorded as a pseudogene. The CDR3 is 17 residues long. Written as DNA, the CDR3 is TGTGCCAGCCTGAACAGGGTAGTGCGACCTAGCAATCAGCCCCAGCATTTT. Translated: CASLNRVVRPSNQPQHF.

The rearrangement uses TRBV5-1 and TRBJ2-3; the match to TRBD2 covers 9 bases. The CDR3 covers 14 residues. Trimming at V came to 4 bases and at J to 3 bases, leaving 3 bases not matched to a gene. The germline CDR1 and CDR2 sequences are SGHRS and YFSETQ. The CDR3 DNA is TGCGCCAGCAGCCTTAGCGGGAGAACAGATACGCAGTATTTT. Translation: CASSLSGRTDTQYF. Supplemented by reference TRBV5-1 and TRBJ2-3, the full variable domain reads KAGVTQTPRYLIKTRGQQVTLSCSPISGHRSVSWYQQTPGQGLQFLFEYFSETQRNKGNFPGRFSGRQFSNSRSEMNVSTLELGDSALYLCASSLSGRTDTQYFGPGTRLTVL.

This clone was detected only once. The rearrangement joins TRBV6-5 to TRBJ2-3, with 8 bases aligning to TRBD1. This CDR3 has 14 amino acids. V lost 5 bases to trimming and J lost 1 base; unmatched junction nucleotides: 2. The germline V gene has CDR1 MNHEY and CDR2 SVGAGI. The CDR3 spells CASSTDRGTDTQYF. CDR3 nucleotides: TGTGCCAGCAGTACGGACAGGGGCACAGATACGCAGTATTTT.

This clone was found many times. The chain recombines TRBV19 with TRBJ2-5; 7 bases agree with TRBD2. With V trimmed by 3 bases and J by 6 bases, 13 bases remained unmatched. CDR3 size: 16 residues. CDR1 and CDR2 from the germline V gene are LNHDA and SQIVND (reference sequence). CDR3 protein: CASSIGSGALTKTQYF. In nucleotides, the CDR3 is TGTGCCAGTAGTATTGGGAGCGGGGCCTTGACAAAGACCCAGTACTTC.

The V gene is TRBV4-2, the J gene TRBJ2-2; 9 positions match TRBD2. There are 16 residues in the CDR3. Germline V CDR1 and CDR2: LGHNA, YNFKEQ. Losses at the gene ends were 3 bases for V and 4 bases for J; bases not matched to a gene: 6. The CDR3 DNA reads TGTGCCAGCAGCCATAGACTAGCGGAGCCCACCGGGGAGCTGTTTTTT. It translates to CASSHRLAEPTGELFF.

The chain is built from TRBV10-1 and TRBJ2-1; 7 bases map to TRBD2. The length of the CDR3 is 16 residues. V lost 6 bases and J lost 1; bases outside the gene matches: 9. Germline lookup yields CDR1 WNHNN and CDR2 SYGVQD (reference sequence). This CDR3 reads CASRMETSPSYNEQFF. CDR3 coding DNA: TGCGCCAGCAGGATGGAGACTAGCCCGTCCTACAATGAGCAGTTCTTC.

The genes are TRBV19 and TRBJ1-1, with TRBD1 identical over 10 bases. This CDR3 contains 14 residues. Germline V gene lookup returns CDR1 LNHDA and CDR2 SQIVND (reference sequence). V lost 4 bases to trimming and J lost 4 bases; unmatched junction nucleotides: 3. Written as DNA, the CDR3 is TGTGCCAGTAGTAGACAGGGGGCAGGCACTGAAGCTTTCTTT. Translation: CASSRQGAGTEAFF. Together with reference TRBV19 and TRBJ1-1, the CDR3 gives the full variable domain: DGGITQSPKYLFRKEGQNVTLSCEQNLNHDAMYWYRQDPGQGLRLIYYSQIVNDFQKGDIAEGYSVSREKKESFPLTVTSAQKNPTAFYLCASSRQGAGTEAFFGQGTRLTVV.

The rearrangement uses TRBV7-2 and TRBJ2-5, with TRBD2 identical over 13 bases. This CDR3 has 15 residues. The trim removed 1 base at V and 9 bases at J, leaving 5 bases unmatched. Germline CDR1 SGHTA, CDR2 FQGNSA. The CDR3 here is CASSLGQGLAGPQYF. The CDR3 coding sequence is TGTGCCAGCAGCTTAGGACAGGGACTAGCGGGACCCCAGTACTTC.